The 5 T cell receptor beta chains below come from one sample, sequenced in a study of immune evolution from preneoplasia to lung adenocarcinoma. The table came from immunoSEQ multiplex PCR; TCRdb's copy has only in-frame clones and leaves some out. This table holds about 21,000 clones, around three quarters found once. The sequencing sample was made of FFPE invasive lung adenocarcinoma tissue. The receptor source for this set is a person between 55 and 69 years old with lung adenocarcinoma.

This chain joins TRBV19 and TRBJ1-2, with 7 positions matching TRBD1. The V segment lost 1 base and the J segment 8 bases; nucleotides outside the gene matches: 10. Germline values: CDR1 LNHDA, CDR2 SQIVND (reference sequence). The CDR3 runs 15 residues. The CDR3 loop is CASSIGNRGFGGYTF. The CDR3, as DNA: TGTGCCAGTAGTATAGGGAACAGGGGTTTTGGCGGCTACACCTTC.

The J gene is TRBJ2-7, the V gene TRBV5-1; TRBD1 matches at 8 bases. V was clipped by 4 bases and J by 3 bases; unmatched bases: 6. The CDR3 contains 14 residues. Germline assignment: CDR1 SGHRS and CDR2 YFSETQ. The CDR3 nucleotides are TGCGCCAGCAGCATGCAGGACAGGGACTACGAGCAGTACTTC. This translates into CASSMQDRDYEQYF. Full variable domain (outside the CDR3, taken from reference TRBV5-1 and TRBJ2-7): KAGVTQTPRYLIKTRGQQVTLSCSPISGHRSVSWYQQTPGQGLQFLFEYFSETQRNKGNFPGRFSGRQFSNSRSEMNVSTLELGDSALYLCASSMQDRDYEQYFGPGTRLTVT.

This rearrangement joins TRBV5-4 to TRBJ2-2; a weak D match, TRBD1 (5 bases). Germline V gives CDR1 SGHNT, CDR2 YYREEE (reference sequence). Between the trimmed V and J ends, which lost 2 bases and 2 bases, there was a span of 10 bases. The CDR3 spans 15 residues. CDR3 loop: CASSFRTKNTGELFF. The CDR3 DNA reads TGTGCCAGCAGCTTCAGGACAAAAAACACCGGGGAGCTGTTTTTT.

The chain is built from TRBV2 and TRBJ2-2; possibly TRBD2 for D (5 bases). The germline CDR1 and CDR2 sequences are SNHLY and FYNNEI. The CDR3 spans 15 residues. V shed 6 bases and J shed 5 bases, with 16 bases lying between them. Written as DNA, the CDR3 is TGTGCCAGCAGCCTGGACTCCCCGGGGACCGGGGAGCTGTTTTTT. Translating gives CASSLDSPGTGELFF.

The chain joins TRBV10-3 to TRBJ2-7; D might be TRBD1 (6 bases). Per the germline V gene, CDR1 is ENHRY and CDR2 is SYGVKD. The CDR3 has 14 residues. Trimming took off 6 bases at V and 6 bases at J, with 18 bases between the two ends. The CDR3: CAIRETGQTAEQYF. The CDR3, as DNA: TGTGCCATCAGGGAGACAGGTCAGACGGCCGAGCAGTACTTC.